The T cell receptor (beta chain) described here comes from a study of STAT5B mutations in CD4+ large granular lymphocyte leukemia. Across the study: When available, cryopreserved cells underwent CD8+ depletion before CD4+ selection. Study-level results: About a quarter of private leukemic clonotypes occurred rarely in other patients' non-leukemic repertoires.

Original processing notes: A clonotype over 5% of the repertoire counted as a possible leukemic clone, around 62 overall. The table came from immunoSEQ multiplex PCR; TCRdb's copy has only in-frame clones and leaves some out. V, J and clone size derive from that table, while D and trimming were established from the DNA sequence. The table has more than 6,500 clones, approximately 89% seen once. Depending on availability, patient cells were bead-separated fractions or unselected PBMC. As for this clone: The antigen remains unidentified.

This CDR3 is 15 amino acids long. Germline CDR1 and CDR2: SGHTA and FQGNSA. V was pared by 5 bases and J by 7 bases, with 7 bases of the junction left unmatched. The gene calls are TRBV7-2 and TRBJ2-1; 11 bases match TRBD2. The source material was PBMCs. This clonotype originated in a woman between 70 and 85 years old with CD4+ T-cell large granular lymphocyte leukemia. The CDR3 nucleotides are TGTGCCAGCAGCCCACTAGCGGGGGTAAGGAATGAGCAGTTCTTC. It specifies CASSPLAGVRNEQFF.